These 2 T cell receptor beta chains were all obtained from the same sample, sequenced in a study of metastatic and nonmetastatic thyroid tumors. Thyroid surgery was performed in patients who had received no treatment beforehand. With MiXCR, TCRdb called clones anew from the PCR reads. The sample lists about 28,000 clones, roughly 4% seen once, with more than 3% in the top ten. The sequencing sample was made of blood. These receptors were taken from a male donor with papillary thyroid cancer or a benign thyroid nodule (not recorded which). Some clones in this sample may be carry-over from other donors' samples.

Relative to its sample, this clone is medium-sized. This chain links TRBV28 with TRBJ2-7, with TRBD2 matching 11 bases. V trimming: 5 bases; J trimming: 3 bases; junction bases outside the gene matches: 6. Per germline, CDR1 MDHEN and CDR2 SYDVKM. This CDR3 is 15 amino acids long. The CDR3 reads CASSSPGLAVYEQYF. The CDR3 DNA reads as TGTGCCAGCAGTAGTCCGGGACTAGCGGTCTACGAGCAGTACTTC.

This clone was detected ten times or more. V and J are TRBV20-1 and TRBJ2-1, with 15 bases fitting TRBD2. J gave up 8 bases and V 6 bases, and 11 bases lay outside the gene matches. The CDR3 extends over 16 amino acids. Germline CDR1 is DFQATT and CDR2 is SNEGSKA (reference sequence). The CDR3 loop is CSASWGTSGRWDEQFF. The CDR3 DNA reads TGCAGTGCCTCATGGGGGACTAGCGGGAGGTGGGATGAGCAGTTCTTC.